These 10 T cell receptor beta chains share one sample of origin, sequenced in a study of Graves' ophthalmopathy and Graves' hyperthyroidism. Transcripts of RNA were the source for amplifying TCR beta CDR3 regions. Scientists carried out first-round RT-PCR using HTBI primers and then a second-round multiplex PCR. Each CDR3 protein is one row after TCRdb ran MiXCR on the multiplex PCR reads. The sample includes roughly 480,000 distinct CDR3 sequences, approximately 14% of them seen just once. Sequencing used blood. These receptors were taken from a woman aged 25 to 39 with Graves' ophthalmopathy.

The chain combines TRBV7-8 with TRBJ1-1, with unresolved D. CDR1 is SGHVS, CDR2 FQNEAQ, per germline. The CDR3 is 14 residues long. Trimming took 5 bases from V and 1 from J, leaving 11 bases between them. DNA of the CDR3: TGTGCCAGCAGCCAGTCGGGAGGGAACACTGAAGCTTTCTTT. The encoded protein is CASSQSGGNTEAFF.

In this sample, this clonotype turned up many times. V gene TRBV7-2 combines with J gene TRBJ2-5; D call uncertain. The germline V gene has CDR1 SGHTA and CDR2 FQGNSA. There are 13 residues in the CDR3. V lost 5 bases to trimming and J lost 5 bases, with 12 bases between them. In DNA, the CDR3 is TGTGCCAGCAGCCAGGACCTACATGAGACCCAGTACTTC. Residues: CASSQDLHETQYF.

This clonotype was detected many times. The chain is built from TRBV4-1 and TRBJ1-1; 7 bases map to TRBD1. Looked up from germline, CDR1 is MGHRA and CDR2 is YSYEKL. V trimming: 1 base; J trimming: 0 bases; junction bases outside the gene matches: 2. The CDR3 sequence is 15 residues long. The CDR3 region is CASSQGGQLNTEAFF. The CDR3 DNA reads TGCGCCAGCAGCCAAGGGGGACAGCTGAACACTGAAGCTTTCTTT.

In this sample, this clonotype turned up many times. V and J are TRBV4-3 and TRBJ2-7; 12 nucleotides align to TRBD2. Germline loops: CDR1 LGHNA, CDR2 YSLEER. V lost 3 bases and J lost 2; bases outside the gene matches: 11. This CDR3 spans 18 amino acids. The CDR3 here is CASSQDEGLAGFTYEQYF. The DNA for the CDR3 is TGCGCCAGCAGCCAGGACGAGGGACTAGCGGGTTTTACCTACGAGCAGTACTTC.

This clonotype was counted ten times or more. The chain couples TRBV20-1 to TRBJ1-1; TRBD1 is a possible D gene (6 bases). The CDR3 covers 12 residues. V was trimmed by 3 bases and J by 6 bases, leaving 11 bases between them. From germline, CDR1 is DFQATT and CDR2 SNEGSKA (reference sequence). Written as DNA, the CDR3 is TGCAGTGCTAGTCTAGGGGGGGCTGAAGCTTTCTTT. Its translation: CSASLGGAEAFF.

In DNA, the CDR3 is TGTGCCAGCTCACCACGCGGGCACTCCTACGAGCAGTACTTC. It encodes CASSPRGHSYEQYF. This sequence joins TRBV18 and TRBJ2-7; perhaps TRBD2 as D (5 bases). The V and J ends lost 1 base and 0 bases respectively, with 7 bases between them. The CDR3 totals 14 residues. Germline V gives CDR1 KGHSH, CDR2 LQKENI.

This clonotype was counted many times. A much larger clone lies one base from this, so it may be a read error. V gene TRBV15 combines with J gene TRBJ1-1; unclear D gene. The CDR3 covers 13 residues. V dropped 1 base and J dropped 1 base, with 4 bases sitting between them. Germline CDR1 and CDR2: LNHNV and YYDKDF (reference sequence). The CDR3 DNA sequence: TGTGCCACCAGCAGAGCGGCGAACACTGAAGCTTTCTTT. It codes for CATSRAANTEAFF.

The V call is TRBV12-3 or TRBV12-4, the J call TRBJ1-2; 8 positions match TRBD1. The length of the CDR3 is 16 residues. V lost 4 bases to trimming and J lost 3 bases; unmatched junction nucleotides: 10. CDR3 loop: CASSSGQGMRDYGYTF. The CDR3 nucleotides read TGTGCCAGCAGTTCTGGACAGGGAATGCGAGACTATGGCTACACCTTC.

This clonotype has ten or more counts. The rearrangement joins TRBV20-1 to TRBJ2-7; D not certain. The CDR3 contains 13 residues. Trimming took off 1 base at V and 3 bases at J, with 10 bases between the two ends. Germline values: CDR1 DFQATT, CDR2 SNEGSKA (reference sequence). As DNA, the CDR3 is TGCAGTGCTAGAGGGGCAGATTTCTACGAGCAGTACTTC. Translated, it gives CSARGADFYEQYF.

The CDR3, as DNA: TGTGCCAGCAGTTCGGACGATTCTGGGGCCAACGTCCTGACTTTC. This codes for CASSSDDSGANVLTF. This chain links TRBV6-2 or TRBV6-3 with TRBJ2-6; no reliable D call. This CDR3 contains 15 residues. V lost 4 bases and J lost 1, with 8 bases in between. CDR1 and CDR2 (germline): MNHEY, SVGEGT.